The 26 T cell receptor beta chains in this list originate from one sample, sequenced in a study of blood T cell repertoires in COVID-19. Generated by immunoSEQ multiplex PCR, the TCRdb table keeps only in-frame clones and is missing some. The table lists 300,000 to 350,000 clones, about nine tenths of them singletons. Sequencing used peripheral blood. The receptors come from a woman aged 30 to 39 with COVID-19, enrolled during active disease.

The genes are TRBV5-1 and TRBJ2-3; no clear D gene. The CDR3 totals 13 residues. The germline V gene encodes CDR1 SGHRS and CDR2 YFSETQ. The germline V and J ends were trimmed by 4 bases and 4 bases, with 10 bases remaining between them. This CDR3 is CASSLRLSDTQYF. DNA for the CDR3: TGCGCCAGCAGCCTGCGCCTGTCAGATACGCAGTATTTT.

J is TRBJ2-3 and V is TRBV7-2; 7 bases map to TRBD2. Germline V gene sequence: CDR1 SGHTA, CDR2 FQGNSA. V was clipped by 1 base and J by 3 bases; unmatched bases: 4. This CDR3 region has 15 residues. The CDR3 DNA is TGTGCCAGCAGCTTAGGCAAAGCGGGAACAGATACGCAGTATTTT. Its translation is CASSLGKAGTDTQYF.

This clone was seen once. J is TRBJ2-7 and V is TRBV4-1; 9 nucleotides line up with TRBD2. The germline V gene has CDR1 MGHRA and CDR2 YSYEKL. CDR3 length equals 13 residues. Trimming at V came to 5 bases and at J to 6 bases, leaving 5 bases not matched to a gene. CDR3 loop: CASSSGGTAEQYF. The CDR3 DNA reads TGCGCCAGCAGCAGCGGGGGGACTGCCGAGCAGTACTTC.

This chain uses TRBV9 with TRBJ2-7; TRBD2 matches at 9 bases. The CDR3 spans 15 residues. V lost 0 bases and J lost 5; bases outside the gene matches: 6. Germline lookup yields CDR1 SGDLS and CDR2 YYNGEE. CDR3 residues: CASSVGGSGRNEQYF. CDR3 DNA sequence: TGTGCCAGCAGCGTAGGAGGTAGCGGGAGAAACGAGCAGTACTTC. Filled out from reference TRBV9 and TRBJ2-7, the complete variable domain reads DSGVTQTPKHLITATGQRVTLRCSPRSGDLSVYWYQQSLDQGLQFLIQYYNGEERAKGNILERFSAQQFPDLHSELNLSSLELGDSALYFCASSVGGSGRNEQYFGPGTRLTVT.

This clone was seen a handful of times. The chain is built from TRBV5-5 and TRBJ1-1; no reliable D call. CDR3 length: 14 residues. Germline CDR1 and CDR2: SGHKS and YYEKEE (reference sequence). Trimming pared 0 bases from V and 4 bases from J, leaving 10 bases between. In DNA form, the CDR3 reads TGTGCCAGCAGCTTGGACAGCCGGGGCACTGAAGCTTTCTTT. Translated, it gives CASSLDSRGTEAFF. Looking up the rest from reference TRBV5-5 and TRBJ1-1 gives the full variable domain: DAGVTQSPTHLIKTRGQQVTLRCSPISGHKSVSWYQQVLGQGPQFIFQYYEKEERGRGNFPDRFSARQFPNYSSELNVNALLLGDSALYLCASSLDSRGTEAFFGQGTRLTVV.

The chain combines TRBV2 with TRBJ1-4; D is unclear. From germline, CDR1 is SNHLY and CDR2 FYNNEI. Deletions cut 4 bases from V and 8 bases from J, with 11 bases between. The CDR3 contains 13 residues. The DNA of the CDR3 is TGTGCCAGCAGTGCAGGATTTCGGGAAAAACTGTTTTTT. The encoded protein is CASSAGFREKLFF.

The sample holds a few counts of this clone. This chain connects TRBV3-1 (or the pseudogene TRBV3-2) to TRBJ2-5; 7 positions agree with TRBD2. Germline lookup yields CDR1 LGHDT and CDR2 YNNKEL (reference sequence). Trimming cost V 1 base and J 5 bases; bases outside gene matches: 7. This CDR3 region has 15 residues. The CDR3 is CASSQGAGVGETQYF. CDR3 sequence (DNA): TGTGCCAGCAGCCAAGGGGCGGGGGTCGGGGAGACCCAGTACTTC.

V and J are TRBV15 and TRBJ2-7; perhaps TRBD1 as D (6 bases). The CDR3 sequence is 15 residues long. Trimming took off 1 base at V and 5 bases at J, with 15 bases between the two ends. The germline CDR1 and CDR2 sequences are LNHNV and YYDKDF (reference sequence). CDR3 loop: CATSRVGGETHEQYF. CDR3 sequence (DNA): TGTGCCACCAGCAGAGTAGGGGGAGAAACCCACGAGCAGTACTTC.

The V gene is TRBV18, the J gene TRBJ1-2, with 9 bases identical to TRBD1. Germline assignment: CDR1 KGHSH and CDR2 LQKENI. Unmatched junction bases numbered 6, after V lost 4 bases and J lost 3 bases. This CDR3 region has 15 residues. The CDR3 sequence is CASSLGQGRDYGYTF. Here the CDR3 DNA reads TGTGCCAGCTCACTCGGACAGGGGCGGGACTATGGCTACACCTTC.

The V call is TRBV10-3, the J call TRBJ1-6, with 8 bases identical to TRBD1. CDR3 size: 14 residues. Germline CDR1 is ENHRY and CDR2 is SYGVKD. Germline trimming cut 10 bases from V and 8 bases from J; bases unmatched to any gene: 10. The CDR3 region is CATNRQGPDSPLHF. The CDR3 DNA follows: TGTGCCACGAACCGACAGGGGCCGGATTCACCCCTCCACTTT.

The V and J genes are TRBV3-1 (or the pseudogene TRBV3-2) and TRBJ2-6; TRBD2 agrees at 14 bases. Germline CDR1 is LGHDT and CDR2 is YNNKEL (reference sequence). Trimming cost V 2 bases and J 2 bases; bases outside gene matches: 2. This CDR3 contains 18 residues. The CDR3 spells CASSQTTSGGAGANVLTF. The CDR3 bases are TGTGCCAGCAGCCAAACGACTAGCGGGGGGGCTGGGGCCAACGTCCTGACTTTC.

V usage is TRBV6-5 and J usage is TRBJ1-1, with D hard to call. The CDR3 extends over 14 amino acids. The V end lost 0 bases, the J end lost 2 bases, and 7 bases lay between the germline ends. Germline V CDR1 and CDR2: MNHEY, SVGAGI. In nucleotides, the CDR3 is TGTGCCAGCAGTTACTCCCAATTTAACACTGAAGCTTTCTTT. Encoded protein: CASSYSQFNTEAFF.

This chain uses TRBV4-3 with TRBJ2-2, with D hard to call. This CDR3 spans 14 amino acids. Germline V lookup: CDR1 LGHNA, CDR2 YSLEER. Trimming cost V 2 bases and J 3 bases, with 7 bases left between them. The CDR3 coding sequence is TGCGCCAGCAGCCAACACAGAGACACCGGGGAGCTGTTTTTT. Its translation: CASSQHRDTGELFF.

This clone was found once. This sequence joins TRBV9 and TRBJ2-5; 12 bases agree with TRBD2. This CDR3 region has 17 residues. Per the germline V gene, CDR1 is SGDLS and CDR2 is YYNGEE. V dropped 4 bases and J dropped 6; count of bases not matched to a gene: 13. The CDR3 region has the DNA TGTGCCAGCAGCCCTGACCCACTAGCGGGAGGCGTGAAGACCCAGTACTTC. Its translation: CASSPDPLAGGVKTQYF. Filled out from reference TRBV9 and TRBJ2-5, the complete variable domain reads DSGVTQTPKHLITATGQRVTLRCSPRSGDLSVYWYQQSLDQGLQFLIQYYNGEERAKGNILERFSAQQFPDLHSELNLSSLELGDSALYFCASSPDPLAGGVKTQYFGPGTRLLVL.

This chain joins TRBV2 and TRBJ2-6; TRBD1 matches at 7 bases. Germline V lookup: CDR1 SNHLY, CDR2 FYNNEI. V lost 4 bases and J lost 2; bases outside the gene matches: 2. The CDR3 length is 15 residues. The CDR3 sequence: CASSVQGTGANVLTF. In nucleotides, the CDR3 is TGTGCCAGCAGTGTACAGGGGACTGGGGCCAACGTCCTGACTTTC.

The rearrangement links TRBV6-5 to TRBJ2-3; D perhaps matches TRBD2 (5 bases). With 4 bases removed from V and 0 bases from J, the gap between germline ends came to 11 bases. The CDR3 consists of 15 residues. CDR1 is MNHEY, CDR2 SVGAGI, per germline. In DNA, the CDR3 is TGTGCCAGCAGTTTAGAGCGGAGTAGCACAGATACGCAGTATTTT. This translates into CASSLERSSTDTQYF.

V gene TRBV29-1 combines with J gene TRBJ2-1; TRBD2 is a possible D gene (5 bases). Trimming shortened V by 7 bases and J by 7 bases, and 17 bases separated the two germline ends. The CDR3 is 13 amino acids. CDR1 and CDR2 from the germline V gene are SQVTM and ANQGSEA. The CDR3 region is CSGTTGIPNEQFF. DNA of the CDR3: TGCAGCGGAACTACCGGGATCCCAAATGAGCAGTTCTTC.

On this clone: One end of the junction varies from germline; a read error may be responsible. The chain recombines TRBV3-1 (or the pseudogene TRBV3-2) with TRBJ1-1, with D possibly TRBD1 on 6 matching bases. Germline CDR1 and CDR2: LGHDT and YNNKEL (reference sequence). The CDR3 loop spans 12 amino acids. The CDR3 reads CASSQVGGGAFF. CDR3 nucleotide sequence: TGTGCCAGCAGTCAAGTTGGGGGGGGCGCTTTCTTT.

The rearrangement links TRBV6-2 or TRBV6-3 to TRBJ2-7; 7 bases align to TRBD1. Germline-derived CDR1 and CDR2 are MNHEY and SVGEGT. The ends lost 5 bases at V and 3 bases at J; junction bases unmatched: 13. The CDR3 sequence is 16 residues long. CDR3 protein: CASSRRRDSSRYEQYF. Written as DNA, the CDR3 is TGTGCCAGCAGTCGACGCCGGGACAGCAGTCGCTACGAGCAGTACTTC.

Only a few counts were recorded for this clone. The CDR3 nucleotides are TGCAGTGCTAGTCCCGGACAGGACCTCTACGAGCAGTACTTC. Encoded protein: CSASPGQDLYEQYF. V is TRBV20-1 and J is TRBJ2-7; 7 bases agree with TRBD1. V lost 3 bases to trimming and J lost 3 bases; unmatched junction nucleotides: 8. The CDR3 sequence is 14 residues long. The germline gives CDR1 DFQATT, CDR2 SNEGSKA (reference sequence).

This clone has more than one count but fewer than ten. The genes are TRBV2 and TRBJ2-7, with 7 bases lining up with TRBD1. The germline V gene encodes CDR1 SNHLY and CDR2 FYNNEI. With V trimmed by 0 bases and J by 7 bases, 9 bases remained unmatched. The CDR3 runs 15 residues. This chain's CDR3 is CASSEAPTGLEEQYF. The CDR3 bases are TGTGCCAGCAGTGAAGCCCCGACAGGGTTAGAAGAGCAGTACTTC.

The J gene is TRBJ1-4, the V gene TRBV19; no firm D call. Trimming took 3 bases from V and 5 from J, leaving 10 bases between them. Germline V gives CDR1 LNHDA, CDR2 SQIVND (reference sequence). There are 14 residues in the CDR3. CDR3 residues: CASSMQVRNEKLFF. For the CDR3, the DNA is TGTGCCAGTAGTATGCAGGTCCGAAATGAAAAACTGTTTTTT.

The chain uses TRBV7-2 and TRBJ1-2; 10 nucleotides agree with TRBD1. Looked up from germline, CDR1 is SGHTA and CDR2 is FQGNSA. The CDR3 is 15 residues long. V was pared by 1 base and J by 7 bases, with 6 bases of the junction left unmatched. The CDR3 DNA reads as TGTGCCAGCAGCTTAGTTCGGGACAGGGGCCCTGGCTACACCTTC. It yields the protein CASSLVRDRGPGYTF.

This clone has just a few counts. The genes are TRBV20-1 and TRBJ2-2; D uncertain. The CDR3 is 14 amino acids. V shed 3 bases and J shed 0 bases, with 8 bases lying between them. CDR1 DFQATT and CDR2 SNEGSKA come from the germline V gene (reference sequence). This CDR3 reads CSASGPTNTGELFF. CDR3 DNA sequence: TGCAGTGCTAGTGGGCCGACGAACACCGGGGAGCTGTTTTTT.

This clone occurred a few times. The sample carries other DNA sequences with the same CDR3. The V call is TRBV13, the J call TRBJ1-1, with TRBD1 matching 12 bases. Germline CDR1 reads PRHDT; CDR2 reads FYEKMQ (reference sequence). V gave up 5 bases and J gave up 3 bases; unmatched junction bases: 7. The CDR3 spans 16 residues. CDR3 bases: TGTGCCAGCAGCCCACCGGGACAGGGGGCGGACACTGAAGCTTTCTTT. Translated, it gives CASSPPGQGADTEAFF.

The chain recombines TRBV4-3 with TRBJ2-1, with D hard to call. Germline-derived CDR1 and CDR2 are LGHNA and YSLEER. V was cut by 1 base and J by 0 bases, with 10 bases left in between. There are 16 residues in the CDR3. The CDR3 spells CASSQGAKSSYNEQFF. In DNA form, the CDR3 reads TGCGCCAGCAGCCAAGGGGCGAAGAGCTCCTACAATGAGCAGTTCTTC.